Following are 3 T cell receptor beta chains from one sample sequenced in a study of T cells in Graves' hyperthyroidism and ophthalmopathy. The CDR3 regions of TCR beta were amplified from RNA transcripts. An initial round of RT-PCR targeting the TCR CDR3 relied on the HTBI primer set. TCRdb used MiXCR to reprocess the multiplex PCR reads, holding one entry per CDR3 protein. The sample comprises hundreds of thousands of distinct CDR3 sequences, 14% to 15% of which are singletons, and 4% to 5.5% rests with the top ten. The sample consisted of blood. These receptors originate from a woman in her 40s with Graves' ophthalmopathy.

Ten or more counts support this clonotype. The chain's CDR3 is CASSRQGVPYEQYF. The CDR3 nucleotides are TGTGCCAGCAGTAGACAGGGTGTGCCCTACGAGCAGTACTTC. V gene TRBV28 combines with J gene TRBJ2-7; 7 positions match TRBD1. J lost 2 bases, V lost 5 bases, and 6 bases had no gene match. There are 14 residues in the CDR3. Germline assignment: CDR1 MDHEN and CDR2 SYDVKM.

CDR3 region: CASSLGDSGYEQYF. DNA of the CDR3: TGCGCCAGCAGCTTGGGGGACAGTGGCTACGAGCAGTACTTC. The chain recombines TRBV5-1 with TRBJ2-7; 7 positions match TRBD1. This CDR3 region has 14 residues. The ends lost 0 bases at V and 3 bases at J; junction bases unmatched: 3. CDR1 and CDR2 from the germline V gene are SGHRS and YFSETQ.

The V call is TRBV28, the J call TRBJ2-7; 13 nucleotides line up with TRBD2. The germline V gene encodes CDR1 MDHEN and CDR2 SYDVKM. This CDR3 spans 16 amino acids. J was trimmed by 2 bases and V by 6 bases; bases with no gene match: 7. The CDR3 loop reads CASRRTSGSLPYEQYF. The CDR3 DNA follows: TGTGCCAGCAGACGGACTAGCGGGAGTCTACCCTACGAGCAGTACTTC.